Sequencing of this T cell receptor (beta chain) was carried out in a study of shared clonotypes between healthy human individuals. General study points: Clonotype sharing across a few donors was observed for around 5% of naive CD4 clonotypes. Generally, estimated richness proved larger in naive subsets than it did in memory subsets. The researchers took only blood, and tissue repertoires probably look different.

The germline gives CDR1 MNHNY, CDR2 SVGAGI (reference sequence). V was clipped by 6 bases and J by 12 bases; unmatched bases: 15. The CDR3 consists of 14 residues. Method: immunoSEQ multiplex PCR; TCRdb's copy keeps in-frame clones and lacks some. The sample consists of approximately 1,500,000 clones, 98% of them appearing once. Comments on this clone: Its antigen is unknown.

The chain joins TRBV6-6 to TRBJ1-2; the match to TRBD1 covers 8 bases. Input material: naive CD4+ T cells sorted from blood. Subset specified: CD45RA+ positively selected. The receptor was derived from a man younger than 45 in good health. The chain's CDR3 is CASRPGTGFREDTF. CDR3 coding DNA: TGTGCCAGCAGACCCGGGACAGGTTTTCGGGAGGACACCTTC.